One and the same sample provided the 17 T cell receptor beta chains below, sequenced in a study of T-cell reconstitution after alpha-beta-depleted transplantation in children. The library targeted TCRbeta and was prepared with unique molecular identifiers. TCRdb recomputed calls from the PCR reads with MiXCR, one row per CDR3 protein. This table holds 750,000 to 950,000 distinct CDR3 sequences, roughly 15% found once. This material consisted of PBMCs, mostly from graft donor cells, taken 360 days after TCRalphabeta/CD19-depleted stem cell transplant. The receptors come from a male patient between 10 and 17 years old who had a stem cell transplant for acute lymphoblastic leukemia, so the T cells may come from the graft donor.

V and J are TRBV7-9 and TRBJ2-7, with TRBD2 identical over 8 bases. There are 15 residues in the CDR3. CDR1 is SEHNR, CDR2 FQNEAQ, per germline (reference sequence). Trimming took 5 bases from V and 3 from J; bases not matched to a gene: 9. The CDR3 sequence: CASSESGSKNYEQYF. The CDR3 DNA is TGTGCCAGCAGCGAGAGCGGGAGCAAGAACTACGAGCAGTACTTC.

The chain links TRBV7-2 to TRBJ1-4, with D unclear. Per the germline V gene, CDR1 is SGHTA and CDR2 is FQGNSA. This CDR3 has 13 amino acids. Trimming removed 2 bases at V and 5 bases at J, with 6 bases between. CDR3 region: CASSLWGNEKLFF. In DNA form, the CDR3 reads TGTGCCAGCAGCTTATGGGGAAATGAAAAACTGTTTTTT.

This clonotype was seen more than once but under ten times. This CDR3 reads CAWSDVAREQYF. The CDR3 region has the DNA TGTGCCTGGAGTGACGTAGCTCGCGAGCAGTACTTC. The chain couples TRBV30 to TRBJ2-7; D gene ambiguous. Trimming took off 1 base at V and 6 bases at J, with 10 bases between the two ends. CDR1 is GTSNPN and CDR2 is SVGIG in the germline V gene (reference sequence). The CDR3 spans 12 residues.

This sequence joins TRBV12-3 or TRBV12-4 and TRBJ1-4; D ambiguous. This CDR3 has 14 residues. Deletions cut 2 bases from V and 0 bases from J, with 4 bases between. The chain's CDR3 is CASSLYPTNEKLFF. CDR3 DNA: TGTGCCAGCAGTTTATATCCAACTAATGAAAAACTGTTTTTT.

The CDR3 nucleotides read TGCAGTGCTAGAGATACACCCTCTGAAGCTTTCTTT. Amino acid sequence: CSARDTPSEAFF. This chain joins TRBV20-1 and TRBJ1-1; no firm D call. There are 12 residues in the CDR3. V lost 0 bases to trimming and J lost 6 bases, with 8 bases between them. Germline assignment: CDR1 DFQATT and CDR2 SNEGSKA (reference sequence).

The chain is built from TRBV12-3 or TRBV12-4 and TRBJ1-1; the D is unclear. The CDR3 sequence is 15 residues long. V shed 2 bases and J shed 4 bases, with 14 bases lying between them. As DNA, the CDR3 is TGTGCCAGCAGTTTATCCGGGCCGGAGGTCACTGAAGCTTTCTTT. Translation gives CASSLSGPEVTEAFF.

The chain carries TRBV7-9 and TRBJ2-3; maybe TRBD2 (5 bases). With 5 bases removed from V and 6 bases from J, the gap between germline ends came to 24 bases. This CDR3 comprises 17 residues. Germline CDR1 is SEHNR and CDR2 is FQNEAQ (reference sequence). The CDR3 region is CASSPPVPSSVEDTQYF. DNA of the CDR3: TGTGCCAGCAGCCCACCGGTGCCTAGCTCGGTTGAGGATACGCAGTATTTT.

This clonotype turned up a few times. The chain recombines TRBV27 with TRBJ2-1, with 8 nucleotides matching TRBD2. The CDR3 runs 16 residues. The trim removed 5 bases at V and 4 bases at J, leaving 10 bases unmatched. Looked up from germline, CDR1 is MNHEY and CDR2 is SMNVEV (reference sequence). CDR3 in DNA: TGTGCCAGCAGTCCGCCTCCGGGGGGGAGTTACAATGAGCAGTTCTTC. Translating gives CASSPPPGGSYNEQFF.

CDR3 region: CSASPSVEPYEQYF. The CDR3 DNA reads as TGCAGTGCCTCTCCCTCGGTCGAGCCCTACGAGCAGTACTTC. The V gene is TRBV20-1, the J gene TRBJ2-7; unclear D gene. This CDR3 comprises 14 residues. Looked up from germline, CDR1 is DFQATT and CDR2 is SNEGSKA (reference sequence). With 6 bases removed from V and 2 bases from J, the gap between germline ends came to 17 bases.

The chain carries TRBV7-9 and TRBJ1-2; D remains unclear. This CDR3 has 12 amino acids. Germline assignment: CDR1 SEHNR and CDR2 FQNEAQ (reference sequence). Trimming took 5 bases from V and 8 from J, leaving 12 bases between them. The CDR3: CASSPWDGGYTF. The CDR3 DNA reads TGTGCCAGCAGCCCTTGGGATGGCGGCTACACCTTC.

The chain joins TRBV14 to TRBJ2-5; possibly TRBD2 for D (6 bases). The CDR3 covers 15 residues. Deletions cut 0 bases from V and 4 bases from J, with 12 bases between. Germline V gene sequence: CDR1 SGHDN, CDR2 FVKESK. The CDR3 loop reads CASSQDWGLRETQYF. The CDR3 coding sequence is TGTGCCAGCAGCCAAGATTGGGGACTTCGAGAGACCCAGTACTTC.

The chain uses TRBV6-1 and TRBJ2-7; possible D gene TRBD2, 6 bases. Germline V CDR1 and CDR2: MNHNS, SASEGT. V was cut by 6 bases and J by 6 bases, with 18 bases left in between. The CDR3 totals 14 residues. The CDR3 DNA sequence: TGTGCCAGCAGCCGGCGGGAAAGTTTCCTCGAGCAGTACTTC. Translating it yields CASSRRESFLEQYF.

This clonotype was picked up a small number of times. The CDR3 DNA sequence: TGCAGCGTTGAAGGGGGACAGGCCATCCAAGAGACCCAGTACTTC. It yields the protein CSVEGGQAIQETQYF. The chain carries TRBV29-1 and TRBJ2-5; 8 bases are a match to TRBD1. From germline, CDR1 is SQVTM and CDR2 ANQGSEA. V was pared by 1 base and J by 1 base, with 5 bases of the junction left unmatched. The CDR3 has 15 amino acids.

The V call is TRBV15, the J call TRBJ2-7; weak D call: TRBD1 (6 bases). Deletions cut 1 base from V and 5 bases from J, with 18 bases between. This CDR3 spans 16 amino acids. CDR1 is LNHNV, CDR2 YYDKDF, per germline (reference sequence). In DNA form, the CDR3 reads TGTGCCACCAGCAGAGCAGGGGTTCGGGTGGACGACGAGCAGTACTTC. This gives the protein CATSRAGVRVDDEQYF.

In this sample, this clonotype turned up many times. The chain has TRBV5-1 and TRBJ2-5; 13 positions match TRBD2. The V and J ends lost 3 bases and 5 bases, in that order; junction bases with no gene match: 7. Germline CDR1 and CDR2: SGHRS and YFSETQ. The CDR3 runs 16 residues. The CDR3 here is CASSSTSGRALETQYF. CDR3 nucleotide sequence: TGCGCCAGCAGCTCAACTAGCGGGAGGGCTTTGGAGACCCAGTACTTC.

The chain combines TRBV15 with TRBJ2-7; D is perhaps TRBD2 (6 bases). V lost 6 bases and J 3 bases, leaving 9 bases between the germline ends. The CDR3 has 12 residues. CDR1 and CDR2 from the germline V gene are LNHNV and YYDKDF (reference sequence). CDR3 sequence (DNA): TGTGCCACCAGGCGGGAAGGCTACGAGCAGTACTTC. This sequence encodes CATRREGYEQYF.

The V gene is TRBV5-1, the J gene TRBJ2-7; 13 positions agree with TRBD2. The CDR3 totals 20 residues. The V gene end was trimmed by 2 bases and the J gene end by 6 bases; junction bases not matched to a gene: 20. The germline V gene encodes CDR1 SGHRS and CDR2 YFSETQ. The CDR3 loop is CASSLFTRGLAGDRMGEQYF. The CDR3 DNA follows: TGCGCCAGCAGCTTATTTACTAGAGGACTAGCGGGAGATCGCATGGGCGAGCAGTACTTC.